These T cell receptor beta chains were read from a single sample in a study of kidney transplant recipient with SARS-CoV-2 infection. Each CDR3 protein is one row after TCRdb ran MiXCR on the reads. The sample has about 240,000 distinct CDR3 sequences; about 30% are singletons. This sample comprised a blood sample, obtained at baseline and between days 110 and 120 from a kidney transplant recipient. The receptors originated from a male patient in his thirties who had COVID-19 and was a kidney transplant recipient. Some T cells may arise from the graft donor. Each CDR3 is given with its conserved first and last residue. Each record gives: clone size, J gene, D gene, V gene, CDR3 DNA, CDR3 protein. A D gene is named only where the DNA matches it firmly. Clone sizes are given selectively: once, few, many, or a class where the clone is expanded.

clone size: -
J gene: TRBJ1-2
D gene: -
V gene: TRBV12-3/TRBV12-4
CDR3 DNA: TGTGCCTGCAGTCCCACGGGCCTCGGGGGCTACACCTTC
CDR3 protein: CACSPTGLGGYTF

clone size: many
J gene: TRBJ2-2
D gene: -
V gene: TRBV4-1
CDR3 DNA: TGCGCCAGCAGCCAAGAGGTAAATTCCGCCGGGGAGCTGTTTTTT
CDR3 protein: CASSQEVNSAGELFF

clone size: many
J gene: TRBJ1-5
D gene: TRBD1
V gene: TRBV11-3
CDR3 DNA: TGTGCCATGACCGGACAGGGGGCGCGTTGTGGGCATTTT
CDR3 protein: CAMTGQGARCGHF

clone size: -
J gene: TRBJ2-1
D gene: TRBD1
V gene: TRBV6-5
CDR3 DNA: TGTGTCAGCAGTTCGCGGACAGGGTCTACATACAATGAGCAGTTCTTC
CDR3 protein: CVSSSRTGSTYNEQFF

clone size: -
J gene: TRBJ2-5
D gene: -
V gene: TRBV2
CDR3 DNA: TGTGCCGGCAGTGAACAACAAGAGACCCAGTACTTC
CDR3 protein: CAGSEQQETQYF

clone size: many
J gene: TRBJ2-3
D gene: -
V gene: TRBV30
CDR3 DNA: TGTGCCTGGAGTGAGACTAGCACAGATACGCAGTATTTT
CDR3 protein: CAWSETSTDTQYF

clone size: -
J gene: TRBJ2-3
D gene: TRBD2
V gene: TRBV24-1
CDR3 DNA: TGTGCCACCAGTGATCCTACACCAGCGGGAGGAACAGATACGCAGTATTTT
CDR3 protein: CATSDPTPAGGTDTQYF

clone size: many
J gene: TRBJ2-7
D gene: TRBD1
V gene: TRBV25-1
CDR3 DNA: TGTGCCAGCAGTGAAGGACCCCGGGACAGGGGAGACTACGAGCAGTACTTC
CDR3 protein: CASSEGPRDRGDYEQYF

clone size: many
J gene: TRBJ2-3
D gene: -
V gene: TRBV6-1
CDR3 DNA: TGTGCCAGCAGTGGACAGAACACAGATACGCAGTATTTT
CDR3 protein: CASSGQNTDTQYF

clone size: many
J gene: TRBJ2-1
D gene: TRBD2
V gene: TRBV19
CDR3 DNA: TGTGCCAGTAGCATTGGGACTAGCGGAAAATTCGGTAATGAGCAGTTCTTC
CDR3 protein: CASSIGTSGKFGNEQFF

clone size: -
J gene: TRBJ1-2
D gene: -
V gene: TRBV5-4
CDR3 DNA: TGTGCCGGCAGGGATCCCGTACCAGGAAAGACCTATGGCTACACCTTC
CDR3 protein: CAGRDPVPGKTYGYTF

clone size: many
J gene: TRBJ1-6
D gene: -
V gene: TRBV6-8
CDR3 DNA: TGTGCCACCAAGGTGCCCCTCACTAATTCACCCCTCCACTTT
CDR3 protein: CATKVPLTNSPLHF

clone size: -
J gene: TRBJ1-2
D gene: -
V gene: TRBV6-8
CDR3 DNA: TGTGCCAGCAGTGATCGTAAACGCTCTAGAAGGACCTATGGCTACACCTTC
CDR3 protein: CASSDRKRSRRTYGYTF

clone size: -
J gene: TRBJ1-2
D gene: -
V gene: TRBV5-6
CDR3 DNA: TGTGCCAGCATGACGAACAATAGTCGAAAGACCTATGGCTACACCTTC
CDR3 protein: CASMTNNSRKTYGYTF

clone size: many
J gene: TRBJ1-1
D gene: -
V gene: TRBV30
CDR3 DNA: TGTGCCTGGAGTGTACTGGGAGGGACTAAGAACACTGAAGCTTTCTTT
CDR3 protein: CAWSVLGGTKNTEAFF

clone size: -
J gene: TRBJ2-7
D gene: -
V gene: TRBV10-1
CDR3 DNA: TGCGCCAGCAGTGAGTCAACATTATCCACCTACGAGCAGTACTTC
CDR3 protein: CASSESTLSTYEQYF

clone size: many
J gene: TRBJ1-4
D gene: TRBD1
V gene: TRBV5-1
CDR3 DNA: TGCGCCAGCAGCCCTACCGTGGACAGGGGGTTCACTAATGAAAAACTGTTTTTT
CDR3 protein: CASSPTVDRGFTNEKLFF

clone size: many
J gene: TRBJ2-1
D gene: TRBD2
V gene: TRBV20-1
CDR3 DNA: TGCAGTGCTAGACTAGCGGGAGCCAATGAGCAGTTCTTC
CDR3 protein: CSARLAGANEQFF

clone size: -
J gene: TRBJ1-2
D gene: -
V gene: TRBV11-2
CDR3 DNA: TGTGCCAGCAGCTGGGAAATAACAAGCAGAAAGACCTATGGCTACACCTTC
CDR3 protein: CASSWEITSRKTYGYTF

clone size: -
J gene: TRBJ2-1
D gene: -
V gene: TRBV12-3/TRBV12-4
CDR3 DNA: TGTGCCAGCAGTTTCGGGGGCACCTCCTACAATGAGCAGTTCTTC
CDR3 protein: CASSFGGTSYNEQFF

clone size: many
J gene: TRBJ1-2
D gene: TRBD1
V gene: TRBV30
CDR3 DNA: TGTGCCTGGAGCAGCAAACAGGGGGCGTTTGGCTACACCTTC
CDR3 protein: CAWSSKQGAFGYTF

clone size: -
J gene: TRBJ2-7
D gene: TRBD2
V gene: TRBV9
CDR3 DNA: TGTGCCAGCAGCCGAAGTGGACTAGCGGACGGGCAGTACTTC
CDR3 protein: CASSRSGLADGQYF

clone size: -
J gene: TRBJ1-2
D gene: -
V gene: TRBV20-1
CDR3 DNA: TGCAGTGCTACAATCTGGCTGTTTCGAAAGACCTATGGCTACACCTTC
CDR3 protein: CSATIWLFRKTYGYTF